Listed here are 32 T cell receptor beta chains from one sample, sequenced in a study of cytomegalovirus exposure and HLA in healthy donors. PCR amplification relied on 60 Vbeta primers (plus 13 Jbeta primers). Data came from immunoSEQ multiplex PCR; TCRdb stores just in-frame clones and leaves some out. The data contain about 160,000 clones, around 79% of them singletons. The sample taken for sequencing was PBMCs. The receptors were sampled from a man between 40 and 49 years old in good health and CMV-seronegative.

The rearrangement uses TRBV30 and TRBJ1-2, with 11 bases fitting TRBD1. Germline CDR1 and CDR2: GTSNPN and SVGIG (reference sequence). The V segment lost 3 bases and the J segment 5 bases; nucleotides outside the gene matches: 14. This CDR3 is 17 amino acids long. The CDR3 protein is CAWRGTGGFSGVYGYTF. The CDR3 DNA sequence: TGTGCCTGGAGGGGGACAGGGGGGTTTAGCGGCGTTTATGGCTACACCTTC.

V and J are TRBV6-6 and TRBJ2-2; 12 positions match TRBD2. Germline V lookup: CDR1 MNHNY, CDR2 SVGAGI (reference sequence). The CDR3 is made up of 16 amino acids. The trim removed 6 bases at V and 0 bases at J, leaving 2 bases unmatched. The chain's CDR3 is CASRTSGGANTGELFF. The CDR3 nucleotides read TGTGCCAGCAGGACTAGCGGGGGAGCGAACACCGGGGAGCTGTTTTTT.

This clone was counted only a few times. This specimen includes other DNA sequences encoding the same CDR3. J is TRBJ2-5 and V is TRBV5-1; D not resolved. The DNA matches TRBJ2-7 better at its end, which makes the J call doubtful. CDR1 SGHRS and CDR2 YFSETQ come from the germline V gene. CDR3 length equals 12 residues. CDR3: CASSLDYYEQYF. The CDR3 DNA follows: TGCGCCAGCAGCTTGGATTACTACGAGCAGTACTTC.

This clone was picked up a small number of times. The chain links TRBV5-4 to TRBJ2-7, with D possibly TRBD1 on 6 matching bases. Germline V gene sequence: CDR1 SGHNT, CDR2 YYREEE (reference sequence). The V end lost 1 base, the J end lost 0 bases, and 8 bases lay between the germline ends. The length of the CDR3 is 14 residues. The CDR3 is CASSLTGNSYEQYF. The CDR3 nucleotides read TGTGCCAGCAGCTTGACAGGGAACTCCTACGAGCAGTACTTC.

V usage is TRBV5-4 and J usage is TRBJ2-3, with 10 nucleotides matching TRBD2. This CDR3 spans 14 amino acids. Per germline, CDR1 SGHNT and CDR2 YYREEE (reference sequence). J lost 6 bases, V lost 3 bases, and 4 bases had no gene match. The CDR3 DNA reads as TGTGCCAGCAGCTCGACGACTAGCGGGGATACGCAGTATTTT. Its protein product is CASSSTTSGDTQYF.

The chain joins TRBV12-5 to TRBJ2-3, with 7 bases fitting TRBD2. CDR1 is LGHNT, CDR2 FRNRAP, per germline. V lost 0 bases, J lost 0 bases, and 6 bases stayed unmatched. The CDR3 has 17 amino acids. CDR3 region: CASGLVLAGESTDTQYF. The CDR3 DNA is TGTGCTAGTGGTTTGGTACTTGCGGGGGAGAGCACAGATACGCAGTATTTT.

J is TRBJ1-2 and V is TRBV5-8; D remains unclear. V was shortened by 5 bases and J by 5 bases, with 10 bases between the two germline ends. In germline, CDR1 is SGHTS, CDR2 YDEGEE. The CDR3 is 12 amino acids. CDR3 in DNA: TGTGCCAGCAGTCTCGAGGGTTATGGCTACACCTTC. Its translation: CASSLEGYGYTF.

The rearrangement links TRBV27 to TRBJ2-7; D is unresolved. The CDR3 covers 14 residues. Trimming left V 2 bases short and J 0 bases short, with 8 bases between. Germline-derived CDR1 and CDR2 are MNHEY and SMNVEV (reference sequence). The DNA of the CDR3 is TGTGCCAGCAGTTTAAGTCCGAGCTCCTACGAGCAGTACTTC. Translation: CASSLSPSSYEQYF.

The J gene is TRBJ2-3, the V gene TRBV11-2; 9 nucleotides align to TRBD2. With V trimmed by 5 bases and J by 0 bases, 6 bases remained unmatched. The germline CDR1 and CDR2 sequences are SGHAT and FQNNGV. The CDR3 length is 16 residues. The CDR3 spells CASSLGTSPSTDTQYF. CDR3 DNA: TGTGCCAGCAGCCTAGGGACTAGCCCAAGCACAGATACGCAGTATTTT. The entire variable domain, with the rest obtained from reference TRBV11-2 and TRBJ2-3, is as follows: EAGVAQSPRYKIIEKRQSVAFWCNPISGHATLYWYQQILGQGPKLLIQFQNNGVVDDSQLPKDRFSAERLKGVDSTLKIQPAKLEDSAVYLCASSLGTSPSTDTQYFGPGTRLTVL.

DNA of the CDR3: TGTGCCAGCAGTCACGGGGGAACCTACAATGAGCAGTTCTTC. As protein: CASSHGGTYNEQFF. V usage is TRBV27 and J usage is TRBJ2-1; tentative D call: TRBD2 (6 bases). The CDR3 contains 14 residues. Germline values: CDR1 MNHEY, CDR2 SMNVEV (reference sequence). Deletions cut 5 bases from V and 2 bases from J, with 10 bases between.

The chain recombines TRBV7-3 with TRBJ2-2; 11 bases align to TRBD2. The CDR3 covers 17 residues. V lost 5 bases, J lost 5 bases, and 10 bases stayed unmatched. Germline-derived CDR1 and CDR2 are SGHTA and FQGTGA. Here the CDR3 DNA reads TGTGCCAGCAGCCCCAACCTACTAGCGGGGGCTACCGGGGAGCTGTTTTTT. Translated, it gives CASSPNLLAGATGELFF.

The chain uses TRBV27 and TRBJ1-4; D gene uncertain. In germline, CDR1 is MNHEY, CDR2 SMNVEV (reference sequence). Trimming left V 8 bases short and J 11 bases short, with 15 bases between. The CDR3 contains 12 residues. CDR3 sequence reads: CASWSGIGKLFF. CDR3 nucleotides: TGTGCCAGCTGGTCCGGGATCGGCAAACTGTTTTTT.

As regards this clone: Sequence at one end of the junction differs from germline and may be a read error. The chain recombines TRBV7-7 with TRBJ2-5; D call uncertain. Per the germline V gene, CDR1 is SSHAT and CDR2 is FNYEAQ (reference sequence). The CDR3 covers 16 residues. This CDR3 is CASSPRSRWDQETQYF. The CDR3 bases are TGTGCTAGCAGCCCCCGGTCTAGGTGGGACCAAGAGACCCAGTACTTC.

The chain has TRBV6-1 and TRBJ2-7, with D hard to call. Trimming pared 6 bases from V and 1 base from J, leaving 13 bases between. CDR1 is MNHNS and CDR2 is SASEGT in the germline V gene. The CDR3 is 14 residues long. The CDR3 loop is CASSGGSLSYEQYF. CDR3 in DNA: TGTGCCAGCAGCGGCGGTTCTTTGTCCTACGAGCAGTACTTC.

V usage is TRBV4-2 and J usage is TRBJ2-5; 14 bases agree with TRBD2. This CDR3 spans 15 amino acids. Germline V lookup: CDR1 LGHNA, CDR2 YNFKEQ. V shed 5 bases and J 5 bases; nucleotides not matched to a gene: 4. In DNA, the CDR3 is TGTGCCAGCAGCTACCGACTAGCGGGGGGGGAGACCCAGTACTTC. This gives the protein CASSYRLAGGETQYF.

The chain joins TRBV6-1 to TRBJ2-7, with TRBD1 as a possible D gene (5 bases). Trimming removed 2 bases at V and 6 bases at J, with 8 bases between. This CDR3 spans 12 amino acids. Per germline, CDR1 MNHNS and CDR2 SASEGT. The DNA for the CDR3 is TGTGCCAGCAGTGAATTAAGGGGCGAGCAGTACTTC. It codes for CASSELRGEQYF.

The chain has TRBV6-5 and TRBJ2-1, with a tentative D call TRBD1 (6 bases). CDR3 length: 15 residues. Trimming removed 5 bases from V and 6 bases from J, with 17 bases in between. Germline V gives CDR1 MNHEY, CDR2 SVGAGI. The CDR3 DNA is TGTGCCAGCAGTGTACAGGGCGGAAGCGGCAATGAGCAGTTCTTC. It is translated as CASSVQGGSGNEQFF.

The chain has TRBV9 and TRBJ2-1; possibly TRBD2 for D (6 bases). There are 15 residues in the CDR3. Germline CDR1 SGDLS, CDR2 YYNGEE. V was clipped by 6 bases and J by 9 bases, with 22 bases between them. The CDR3 bases are TGTGCCAGCACCACGGGACTCGAATTCGTTAGTGAGCAGTTCTTC. Translation: CASTTGLEFVSEQFF.

The V call is TRBV7-9, the J call TRBJ2-7, with D possibly TRBD1 on 6 matching bases. V shed 4 bases and J shed 0 bases, with 7 bases lying between them. The CDR3 loop spans 13 amino acids. Germline CDR1 reads SEHNR; CDR2 reads FQNEAQ (reference sequence). The CDR3 region has the DNA TGTGCCAGCAGCTCGACAGGCTCCTACGAGCAGTACTTC. Its protein product is CASSSTGSYEQYF.

The rearrangement links TRBV6-5 to TRBJ1-3; D is unresolved. CDR1 and CDR2 from the germline V gene are MNHEY and SVGAGI. Trimming took 5 bases from V and 4 from J, leaving 6 bases between them. CDR3 length equals 12 residues. For the CDR3, the DNA is TGTGCCAGCAGTCCCCTCGGAAACACCATATATTTT. Protein: CASSPLGNTIYF.

The genes are TRBV7-9 and TRBJ2-3; D remains unclear. Trimming shortened V by 5 bases and J by 0 bases, and 12 bases separated the two germline ends. The CDR3 covers 15 residues. The germline CDR1 and CDR2 sequences are SEHNR and FQNEAQ (reference sequence). CDR3 DNA sequence: TGTGCCAGCAGCCCGAAATCCACTAGCACAGATACGCAGTATTTT. Protein sequence: CASSPKSTSTDTQYF.

The chain employs TRBV7-8 and TRBJ2-7; the match to TRBD1 covers 7 bases. Trimming at V came to 3 bases and at J to 0 bases, leaving 5 bases not matched to a gene. The CDR3 loop spans 15 amino acids. Germline CDR1 is SGHVS and CDR2 is FQNEAQ. In DNA, the CDR3 is TGTGCCAGCAGCTTGGCCCGGGACAGCTCCTACGAGCAGTACTTC. Translated: CASSLARDSSYEQYF.

The CDR3 DNA reads as TGTGCCAGCAACTCAGACAGGTTAAACAATGAGCAGTTCTTC. It is translated as CASNSDRLNNEQFF. The rearrangement uses TRBV11-2 and TRBJ2-1, with a possible D match to TRBD1 (6 bases). Trimming left V 7 bases short and J 5 bases short, with 15 bases between. Germline assignment: CDR1 SGHAT and CDR2 FQNNGV. This CDR3 is built from 14 residues.

Comments on this clone: Distinct nucleotide sequences in the sample also encode this CDR3. This rearrangement joins TRBV7-2 to TRBJ2-7; 8 nucleotides line up with TRBD1. Losses at the gene ends were 5 bases for V and 3 bases for J; bases not matched to a gene: 6. CDR3 size: 14 residues. The germline gives CDR1 SGHTA, CDR2 FQGNSA. CDR3 coding DNA: TGTGCCAGCAGCCCCGGGGACAGGCGCTACGAGCAGTACTTC. Protein: CASSPGDRRYEQYF.

There are a few counts of this clone. This chain uses TRBV7-3 with TRBJ1-3; TRBD1 agrees at 9 bases. Germline CDR1 and CDR2: SGHTA and FQGTGA. CDR3 size: 15 residues. Trimming at V came to 5 bases and at J to 3 bases, leaving 5 bases not matched to a gene. CDR3: CASSEAGQGGNTIYF. The CDR3, as DNA: TGTGCCAGCAGCGAAGCGGGACAGGGTGGAAACACCATATATTTT.

V and J are TRBV15 and TRBJ1-2; D gene ambiguous. The CDR3 covers 14 residues. Trimming removed 0 bases at V and 8 bases at J, with 13 bases between. Germline V CDR1 and CDR2: LNHNV, YYDKDF (reference sequence). As DNA, the CDR3 is TGTGCCACCAGCAGAGAATCGGGATCGGGGGGCTACACCTTC. Protein sequence: CATSRESGSGGYTF.

The J gene is TRBJ2-7, the V gene TRBV29-1; a possible D gene is TRBD2 (5 bases). Germline lookup yields CDR1 SQVTM and CDR2 ANQGSEA. There are 12 residues in the CDR3. V was pared by 4 bases and J by 2 bases, with 9 bases between. This chain's CDR3 is CSVGGEPYEQYF. CDR3 DNA: TGCAGCGTTGGTGGGGAGCCCTACGAGCAGTACTTC.

This clone was seen only once. The genes are TRBV28 and TRBJ2-2; TRBD1 matches at 10 bases. This CDR3 contains 18 residues. From germline, CDR1 is MDHEN and CDR2 SYDVKM. The J segment lost 4 bases and the V segment lost 4 bases, leaving 12 bases of the junction unmatched. CDR3 in amino acids: CASSSLGQGVVGTGELFF. The CDR3, as DNA: TGTGCCAGCAGTTCCCTCGGACAGGGGGTCGTGGGCACCGGGGAGCTGTTTTTT.

The chain joins TRBV9 to TRBJ2-1, with a weak D call TRBD2 (7 bases). Trimming took off 4 bases at V and 2 bases at J, with 16 bases between the two ends. Germline values: CDR1 SGDLS, CDR2 YYNGEE. This CDR3 has 16 residues. CDR3 nucleotides: TGTGCCAGCAGCCTCCTAGGGGGGGGGACCTACAATGAGCAGTTCTTC. Protein product: CASSLLGGGTYNEQFF.

This clone occurred once. This sequence joins TRBV29-1 and TRBJ1-3; D may be TRBD1 (5 bases). The ends were cut back, 4 bases at V and 3 bases at J, with 10 bases in the middle. CDR3 size: 13 residues. Germline V gene lookup returns CDR1 SQVTM and CDR2 ANQGSEA. Here the CDR3 reads CSVASRVGNTIYF. CDR3 DNA sequence: TGCAGCGTTGCGAGCAGGGTTGGAAACACCATATATTTT.

CDR3 nucleotides: TGTGCCAGCAGCTTAGAGCCTAGCGGGGGGGCGGAGCAGTTCTTC. The encoded protein is CASSLEPSGGAEQFF. This rearrangement joins TRBV11-2 to TRBJ2-1, with 12 bases aligning to TRBD2. V lost 0 bases to trimming and J lost 10 bases; unmatched junction nucleotides: 4. The CDR3 contains 15 residues. The germline V gene encodes CDR1 SGHAT and CDR2 FQNNGV. The complete variable domain, with remaining parts taken from reference TRBV11-2 and TRBJ2-1, reads EAGVAQSPRYKIIEKRQSVAFWCNPISGHATLYWYQQILGQGPKLLIQFQNNGVVDDSQLPKDRFSAERLKGVDSTLKIQPAKLEDSAVYLCASSLEPSGGAEQFFGPGTRLTVL.

The rearrangement uses TRBV5-6 and TRBJ2-7; 10 bases map to TRBD2. This CDR3 spans 16 amino acids. V trimming: 0 bases; J trimming: 5 bases; junction bases outside the gene matches: 8. In germline, CDR1 is SGHDT, CDR2 YYEEEE. The CDR3 here is CASSLGIAGGLDEQYF. The CDR3 DNA sequence: TGTGCCAGCAGCTTGGGGATAGCGGGGGGTTTGGACGAGCAGTACTTC.